Below are 4 T cell receptor beta chains sequenced from a single sample in a study of blood T cell repertoires in COVID-19. Profiled with immunoSEQ multiplex PCR; TCRdb holds only in-frame clones, not every one. This sample yields approximately 200,000 clones, of which approximately 89% are seen a single time; under 2.5% belongs to the top ten. Material: PBMCs or T cells enriched from blood (not recorded which). The receptor source for this set is a woman in her thirties or forties with acute COVID-19.

The CDR3 sequence: CASSLGGSGTDTQYF. CDR3 sequence (DNA): TGTGCCAGCAGCTTAGGAGGGTCGGGAACAGATACGCAGTATTTT. V and J are TRBV7-8 and TRBJ2-3; the D gene is possibly TRBD2 (5 bases). The germline CDR1 and CDR2 sequences are SGHVS and FQNEAQ. The CDR3 has 15 amino acids. Deletions cut 1 base from V and 3 bases from J, with 11 bases between.

The chain employs TRBV4-3 and TRBJ2-1; 9 bases fit TRBD2. The J segment lost 0 bases and the V segment lost 2 bases, leaving 2 bases of the junction unmatched. Germline V gives CDR1 LGHNA, CDR2 YSLEER. The CDR3 is 16 residues long. DNA for the CDR3: TGCGCCAGCAGCCAACGAGCGGGAGGCTCCTACAATGAGCAGTTCTTC. Its translation is CASSQRAGGSYNEQFF.

The V gene is TRBV5-5, the J gene TRBJ2-7, with 7 bases lining up with TRBD2. The V segment lost 3 bases and the J segment 2 bases; nucleotides outside the gene matches: 2. CDR1 and CDR2 (germline): SGHKS, YYEKEE (reference sequence). The CDR3 has 13 residues. CDR3 sequence: CASSSGLTYEQYF. The CDR3 DNA sequence: TGTGCCAGCAGCTCGGGACTAACCTACGAGCAGTACTTC.

This sequence joins TRBV6-1 and TRBJ2-7; unclear D gene. This CDR3 is built from 13 residues. Germline values: CDR1 MNHNS, CDR2 SASEGT. V dropped 2 bases and J dropped 2 bases, with 7 bases sitting between them. The CDR3 reads CASSEIVAYEQYF. CDR3 coding DNA: TGTGCCAGCAGTGAAATTGTAGCCTACGAGCAGTACTTC.